This T cell receptor (beta chain) stems from a study of CD8 T cells in ankylosing spondylitis. Study outcomes and limitations: A motif of 7 or 8 highly homologous TCR beta variants was seen as apparently characteristic of ankylosing spondylitis blood.

Trimming removed 6 bases at V and 1 base at J, with 22 bases between. The germline V gene encodes CDR1 SQVTM and CDR2 ANQGSEA. The CDR3 totals 16 residues. As concerns this clonotype: The antigen remains unidentified. A much larger clone is a single base away; this may be a read error.

TCRdb re-called the 5' RACE reads through MiXCR, storing one row per CDR3 protein. Among approximately 400,000 distinct CDR3 sequences, about 15% were seen once, and the ten largest hold approximately 1%. The material sequenced was blood, either unsorted or a sorted T cell fraction (not recorded which). The origin of this receptor is a male donor with ankylosing spondylitis. This chain joins TRBV29-1 and TRBJ2-7; unclear D gene. The DNA for the CDR3 is TGCAGCGTGGAAAGCCCCGCATCAGGAAGTTCCTACGAGCAGTACTTC. As protein: CSVESPASGSSYEQYF.